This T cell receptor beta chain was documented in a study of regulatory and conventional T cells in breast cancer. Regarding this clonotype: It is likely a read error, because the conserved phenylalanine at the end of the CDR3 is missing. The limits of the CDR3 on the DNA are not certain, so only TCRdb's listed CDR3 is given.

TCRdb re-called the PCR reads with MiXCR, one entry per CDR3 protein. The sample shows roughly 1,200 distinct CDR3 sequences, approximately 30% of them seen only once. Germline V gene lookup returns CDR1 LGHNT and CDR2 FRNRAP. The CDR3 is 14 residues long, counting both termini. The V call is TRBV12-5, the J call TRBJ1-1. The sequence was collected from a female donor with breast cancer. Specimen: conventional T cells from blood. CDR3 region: CASGFQVVSTEAFY.